A single sample is the source of the 25 T cell receptor beta chains below, sequenced in a study of cytomegalovirus exposure and HLA in healthy donors. PCR used 60 Vbeta primers and 13 Jbeta primers. Profiling relied on immunoSEQ multiplex PCR, and the TCRdb table lists in-frame clones only, not all of them. In the table there are around 180,000 clones, roughly 82% of which are singletons. Material: PBMCs. These receptors were obtained from a girl aged 2 to 10 in good health and CMV-seropositive.

The chain links TRBV23-1 to TRBJ1-5; D unresolved. TRBV23-1 qualifies as an ORF whose function is uncertain. Between the trimmed V and J ends, which lost 4 bases and 2 bases, there was a span of 9 bases. The CDR3 has 14 amino acids. DNA for the CDR3: TGCGCCAGCAGTCTGCAGGTAGGCAATCAGCCCCAGCATTTT. It is translated as CASSLQVGNQPQHF.

In DNA, the CDR3 is TGCGCCAGCACTCGCTGGACTACTACTTCGTCCTACGAGCAGTACTTC. It yields the protein CASTRWTTTSSYEQYF. V is TRBV5-1 and J is TRBJ2-7; possible D gene TRBD2, 6 bases. The germline V gene encodes CDR1 SGHRS and CDR2 YFSETQ. Trimming left V 6 bases short and J 1 base short, with 20 bases between. CDR3 length: 16 amino acids.

The J gene is TRBJ2-7, the V gene TRBV4-2; 8 bases fit TRBD2. The V and J ends lost 1 base and 3 bases, in that order; junction bases with no gene match: 8. This CDR3 spans 16 amino acids. The germline V gene has CDR1 LGHNA and CDR2 YNFKEQ. The CDR3 loop is CASSQGGGGPVYEQYF. The DNA of the CDR3 is TGTGCCAGCAGCCAAGGAGGCGGGGGGCCGGTCTACGAGCAGTACTTC.

This clone was found a few times. The rearrangement links TRBV15 to TRBJ1-4; 9 bases agree with TRBD1. The CDR3 is made up of 12 amino acids. Germline V gives CDR1 LNHNV, CDR2 YYDKDF (reference sequence). The ends lost 9 bases at V and 5 bases at J; junction bases unmatched: 1. The CDR3 DNA reads TGTGCCACGGGGACAGGGAATGAAAAACTGTTTTTT. It encodes CATGTGNEKLFF.

The J gene is TRBJ2-7, the V gene TRBV28, with 14 bases aligning to TRBD2. After removal of 5 bases from V and 9 bases from J, the junction contained 9 bases not matched to a gene. This CDR3 has 15 amino acids. Germline V gene data show CDR1 as MDHEN and CDR2 as SYDVKM. The CDR3 coding sequence is TGTGCCAGCAGTCCCCCGGGACTAGCGGGAGTTGTGCAGTACTTC. It translates to CASSPPGLAGVVQYF. The full variable domain, rest sourced from reference TRBV28 and TRBJ2-7, is DVKVTQSSRYLVKRTGEKVFLECVQDMDHENMFWYRQDPGLGLRLIYFSYDVKMKEKGDIPEGYSVSREKKERFSLILESASTNQTSMYLCASSPPGLAGVVQYFGPGTRLTVT.

This clone was recorded a few times. The chain employs TRBV2 and TRBJ1-4; TRBD1 matches at 9 bases. This CDR3 spans 13 amino acids. V shed 7 bases and J 8 bases; nucleotides not matched to a gene: 5. Per germline, CDR1 SNHLY and CDR2 FYNNEI. In DNA, the CDR3 is TGTGCCAGCACTGGGACAGGGAGGGAAAAACTGTTTTTT. Translation: CASTGTGREKLFF.

This clone was counted once. This chain connects TRBV6-1 to TRBJ1-5; 8 nucleotides align to TRBD1. Germline V CDR1 and CDR2: MNHNS, SASEGT. J gave up 6 bases and V 4 bases, and 11 bases lay outside the gene matches. CDR3 size: 16 residues. This CDR3 reads CASSANRQGLGQPQHF. DNA for the CDR3: TGTGCCAGCAGTGCGAACCGACAGGGGCTAGGTCAGCCCCAGCATTTT.

The chain combines TRBV7-2 with TRBJ2-1, with 8 bases lining up with TRBD2. The CDR3 is 12 amino acids. Germline V CDR1 and CDR2: SGHTA, FQGNSA. Trimming removed 2 bases from V and 14 bases from J; junction bases left unmatched: 5. In nucleotides, the CDR3 is TGTGCCAGCAGCTTAAGTAGGCGGGAGGAGTTCTTC. It specifies CASSLSRREEFF.

V usage is TRBV7-2 and J usage is TRBJ1-5, with 9 bases lining up with TRBD1. The CDR3 is 17 residues long. Germline assignment: CDR1 SGHTA and CDR2 FQGNSA. V dropped 5 bases and J dropped 5; count of bases not matched to a gene: 13. The CDR3 DNA is TGTGCCAGCAGCCGCCCCCCCGGGACAGGGCCCGATCAGCCCCAGCATTTT. Translating gives CASSRPPGTGPDQPQHF.

This chain connects TRBV10-2 to TRBJ2-5; 11 bases fit TRBD2. The CDR3 is 14 amino acids. V gave up 3 bases and J gave up 4 bases; unmatched junction bases: 1. In germline, CDR1 is WSHSY, CDR2 SAAADI. The CDR3 sequence: CASSEGLAGETQYF. The CDR3 nucleotides are TGCGCCAGCAGTGAAGGACTAGCGGGAGAGACCCAGTACTTC.

The rearrangement links TRBV4-1 to TRBJ2-2, with D possibly TRBD1 on 5 matching bases. The CDR3 runs to 16 residues. Trimming removed 6 bases from V and 0 bases from J, with 14 bases in between. The germline V gene encodes CDR1 MGHRA and CDR2 YSYEKL. The CDR3 DNA follows: TGCGCCAGCAGTCAAAACCCACAGGCGAACACCGGGGAGCTGTTTTTT. It specifies CASSQNPQANTGELFF.

The rearrangement uses TRBV30 and TRBJ2-7; 11 bases align to TRBD2. Germline assignment: CDR1 GTSNPN and CDR2 SVGIG (reference sequence). J lost 4 bases, V lost 1 base, and 9 bases had no gene match. CDR3 length: 16 residues. The CDR3 coding sequence is TGTGCCTGGAGTGGAGGTTTAGCGGGAGGGCGGTACGAGCAGTACTTC. Translated: CAWSGGLAGGRYEQYF.

The chain uses TRBV5-1 and TRBJ2-2, with D possibly TRBD2 on 6 matching bases. CDR3 length: 16 residues. CDR1 is SGHRS and CDR2 is YFSETQ in the germline V gene. V lost 3 bases and J lost 7, with 19 bases in between. This CDR3 reads CASSSTPRGSGGELFF. CDR3 sequence (DNA): TGCGCCAGCAGCTCGACCCCACGGGGGTCGGGCGGGGAGCTGTTTTTT.

CDR3 loop: CASKTPKTQYF. The DNA of the CDR3 is TGTGCCAGCAAAACACCAAAGACCCAGTACTTC. The rearrangement links TRBV6-5 to TRBJ2-5, with D unclear. From germline, CDR1 is MNHEY and CDR2 SVGAGI. The CDR3 loop spans 11 amino acids. Trimming pared 7 bases from V and 6 bases from J, leaving 9 bases between.

This chain connects TRBV30 to TRBJ2-3; 15 bases are shared with TRBD2. CDR3 size: 18 residues. Germline trimming cut 5 bases from V and 4 bases from J; bases unmatched to any gene: 13. The V gene's germline CDR1 is GTSNPN and CDR2 SVGIG (reference sequence). The CDR3 region is CAWLGLAGGQARADTQYF. The DNA for the CDR3 is TGTGCCTGGCTGGGACTAGCGGGGGGTCAGGCTAGAGCAGATACGCAGTATTTT.

The sample holds a few counts of this clone. The chain combines TRBV19 with TRBJ1-2; tentative D call: TRBD1 (6 bases). Germline loops: CDR1 LNHDA, CDR2 SQIVND (reference sequence). The ends were cut back, 6 bases at V and 2 bases at J, with 13 bases in the middle. CDR3 length: 14 amino acids. The CDR3 DNA sequence: TGTGCCAGTAGCCAAACAACAGGGAACTATGGCTACACCTTC. Translating gives CASSQTTGNYGYTF.

The genes are TRBV6-5 and TRBJ2-7; no clear D gene. The V end was cut by 8 bases, the J end by 2 bases, with 19 bases between. The germline CDR1 and CDR2 sequences are MNHEY and SVGAGI. The CDR3 spans 15 residues. DNA for the CDR3: TGTGCCAGCTCTCGAGGCAGTTTGGTCACCTACGAGCAGTACTTC. It translates to CASSRGSLVTYEQYF.

The rearrangement joins TRBV9 to TRBJ2-7, with 9 bases lining up with TRBD1. Unmatched junction bases numbered 5, after V lost 1 base and J lost 3 bases. The CDR3 extends over 15 amino acids. From germline, CDR1 is SGDLS and CDR2 YYNGEE. CDR3 amino acids: CASSVSPGQGYEQYF. Here the CDR3 DNA reads TGTGCCAGCAGCGTAAGTCCGGGACAGGGCTACGAGCAGTACTTC.

The chain couples TRBV11-2 to TRBJ2-7; D is perhaps TRBD1 (5 bases). Germline CDR1 and CDR2: SGHAT and FQNNGV. The CDR3 has 12 amino acids. Trimming removed 0 bases from V and 12 bases from J, with 12 bases in between. This CDR3 reads CASSLDRAGLYF. In DNA form, the CDR3 reads TGTGCCAGCAGCTTAGATAGGGCAGGGCTGTACTTC.

The chain couples TRBV27 to TRBJ1-2, with 7 bases fitting TRBD1. The germline CDR1 and CDR2 sequences are MNHEY and SMNVEV (reference sequence). V gave up 9 bases and J gave up 8 bases; unmatched junction bases: 12. This CDR3 comprises 13 residues. CDR3: CASPDRATEGYTF. In DNA form, the CDR3 reads TGTGCCAGTCCTGACAGGGCCACAGAGGGCTACACCTTC.

CDR3 region: CASSMLTSGRLEEGEQFF. CDR3 nucleotide sequence: TGTGCCAGTAGTATGTTGACTAGCGGGAGGCTAGAGGAGGGTGAGCAGTTCTTC. The V gene is TRBV19, the J gene TRBJ2-1; 13 nucleotides match TRBD2. The CDR3 consists of 18 residues. Germline V gene sequence: CDR1 LNHDA, CDR2 SQIVND (reference sequence). After removal of 3 bases from V and 9 bases from J, the junction contained 14 bases not matched to a gene.

This sequence joins TRBV5-1 and TRBJ1-2; 8 bases map to TRBD1. After removal of 4 bases from V and 3 bases from J, the junction contained 8 bases not matched to a gene. Germline V CDR1 and CDR2: SGHRS, YFSETQ. The CDR3 sequence is 15 residues long. The CDR3 reads CASSPRQGFDYGYTF. CDR3 DNA: TGCGCCAGCAGCCCAAGACAGGGGTTTGACTATGGCTACACCTTC. Filled out from reference TRBV5-1 and TRBJ1-2, the complete variable domain reads KAGVTQTPRYLIKTRGQQVTLSCSPISGHRSVSWYQQTPGQGLQFLFEYFSETQRNKGNFPGRFSGRQFSNSRSEMNVSTLELGDSALYLCASSPRQGFDYGYTFGSGTRLTVV.

The CDR3 is CASSLPAGQETQYF. Here the CDR3 DNA reads TGTGCCAGCAGCTTACCAGCGGGACAAGAGACCCAGTACTTC. The chain employs TRBV11-3 and TRBJ2-5, with 7 bases lining up with TRBD2. The CDR3 consists of 14 residues. Trimming at V came to 2 bases and at J to 2 bases, leaving 2 bases not matched to a gene. In germline, CDR1 is SGHNT, CDR2 YENEEA.

The chain recombines TRBV5-1 with TRBJ2-1; TRBD2 aligns across 14 bases. V was clipped by 4 bases and J by 7 bases; unmatched bases: 13. In germline, CDR1 is SGHRS, CDR2 YFSETQ. This CDR3 is built from 18 residues. The CDR3 sequence is CASSRTPGLAGVGNEQFF. CDR3 in DNA: TGCGCCAGCAGCAGAACCCCGGGACTAGCGGGAGTAGGTAATGAGCAGTTCTTC.

The CDR3 loop reads CASSYSLRFSYEQYF. DNA for the CDR3: TGTGCCAGCAGTTACTCGCTAAGATTCTCCTACGAGCAGTACTTC. This sequence joins TRBV6-5 and TRBJ2-7; D is ambiguous. Germline V gene sequence: CDR1 MNHEY, CDR2 SVGAGI. Trimming shortened V by 0 bases and J by 0 bases, and 9 bases separated the two germline ends. The CDR3 runs to 15 residues.